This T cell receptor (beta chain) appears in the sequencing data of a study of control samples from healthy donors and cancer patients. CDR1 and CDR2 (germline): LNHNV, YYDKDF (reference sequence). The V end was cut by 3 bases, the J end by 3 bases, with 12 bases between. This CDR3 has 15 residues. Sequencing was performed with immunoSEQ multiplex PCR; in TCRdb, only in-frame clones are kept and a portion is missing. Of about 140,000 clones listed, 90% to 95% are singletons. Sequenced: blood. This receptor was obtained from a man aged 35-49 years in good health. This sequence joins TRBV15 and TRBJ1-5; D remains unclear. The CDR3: CATSSDFSHNQPQHF. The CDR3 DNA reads TGTGCCACCAGCAGCGACTTTTCCCACAATCAGCCCCAGCATTTT.